This T cell receptor beta chain was captured in a study of technical replicates of blood from a handful of donors. Profiling relied on immunoSEQ multiplex PCR, and the TCRdb table lists in-frame clones only, not all of them. Of tens of thousands of clones detected, 80% to 95% appear once; the ten largest clones hold 0.4% to 0.45%. The germline V gene encodes CDR1 SGHAT and CDR2 FQNNGV. V gave up 8 bases and J gave up 0 bases, with 14 bases separating them. The CDR3 is made up of 14 amino acids. The chain uses TRBV11-2 and TRBJ2-7, with D perhaps TRBD2 (5 bases). The receptor's source is a human donor in good health. Sequencing input: T cells isolated from PBMCs. The chain's CDR3 is CASARGIDSYEQYF. CDR3 DNA sequence: TGTGCCAGCGCCCGGGGTATAGACTCCTACGAGCAGTACTTC.